This TCR beta chain emerged from a study of beta chain features in type 1 diabetes. Findings and caveats of the study: Type 1 diabetes patients had TCRB CDR3s that were shorter (moderately but significantly so) in all four CD4+ subsets.

What was sequenced were expressed TCRB transcripts, since all of the isolated RNA had been reverse transcribed. This table comes from immunoSEQ multiplex PCR, and its TCRdb copy is limited to in-frame clones, with some not included. Counted here are about 170,000 clones, approximately 8.1% occurring once; the ten biggest clones make up approximately 0.93%. This clone was observed many times. Antigen unknown. Sequenced input: central memory CD4+ T cells from blood. The TCR originated in a woman aged 35 to 49 with type 1 diabetes.

CDR3 DNA sequence: TGCGCCAGCAGCCAAGGAGGGTCTAGCGGGCGCAAAAACATTCAGTACTTC. Translated, it gives CASSQGGSSGRKNIQYF. The chain has TRBV4-3 and TRBJ2-4; 8 bases align to TRBD2. CDR3 length equals 17 residues. V was clipped by 1 base and J by 3 bases; unmatched bases: 8. Germline V gives CDR1 LGHNA, CDR2 YSLEER.